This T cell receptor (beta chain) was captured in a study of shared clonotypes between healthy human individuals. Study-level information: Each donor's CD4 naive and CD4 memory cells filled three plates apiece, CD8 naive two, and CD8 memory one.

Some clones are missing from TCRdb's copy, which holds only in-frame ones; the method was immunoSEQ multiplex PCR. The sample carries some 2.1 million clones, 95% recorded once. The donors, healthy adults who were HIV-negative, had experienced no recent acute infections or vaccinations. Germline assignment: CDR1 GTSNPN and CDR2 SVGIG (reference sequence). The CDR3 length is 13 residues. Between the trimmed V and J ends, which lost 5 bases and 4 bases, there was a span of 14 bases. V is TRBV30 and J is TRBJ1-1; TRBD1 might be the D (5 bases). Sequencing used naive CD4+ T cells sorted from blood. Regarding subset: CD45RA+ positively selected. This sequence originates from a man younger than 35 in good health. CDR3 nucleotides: TGTGCCTGGGGATTCGGGACCGCCACTGAAGCTTTCTTT. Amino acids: CAWGFGTATEAFF.